This T cell receptor (beta chain) was sequenced during a study of shared clonotypes between healthy human individuals. With regard to this clone: Its cognate antigen is unknown.

Researchers divided each subset's genomic DNA evenly across several immunoSEQ plates. Assay used: immunoSEQ multiplex PCR; TCRdb lists only in-frame clones, some missing. The table includes fewer than 3 million clones, roughly 92% detected once. After removal of 0 bases from V and 3 bases from J, the junction contained 3 bases not matched to a gene. CDR3 length: 15 residues. Germline CDR1 is SGHRS and CDR2 is YFSETQ. Study results and limitations: Naive subsets, compared against memory subsets, generally had larger estimated richness values.

The clonotype originates from a man between 18 and 35 years old in good health. Some clones in this sample may be carry-over from other donors' samples. Sequences were obtained from naive CD4+ T cells from PBMCs. Described subset: CD45RA+ positively selected. The chain has TRBV5-1 and TRBJ2-3; 8 bases line up with TRBD2. CDR3 residues: CASSLGSGNTDTQYF. In nucleotides, the CDR3 is TGCGCCAGCAGCTTGGGTAGCGGGAATACAGATACGCAGTATTTT.